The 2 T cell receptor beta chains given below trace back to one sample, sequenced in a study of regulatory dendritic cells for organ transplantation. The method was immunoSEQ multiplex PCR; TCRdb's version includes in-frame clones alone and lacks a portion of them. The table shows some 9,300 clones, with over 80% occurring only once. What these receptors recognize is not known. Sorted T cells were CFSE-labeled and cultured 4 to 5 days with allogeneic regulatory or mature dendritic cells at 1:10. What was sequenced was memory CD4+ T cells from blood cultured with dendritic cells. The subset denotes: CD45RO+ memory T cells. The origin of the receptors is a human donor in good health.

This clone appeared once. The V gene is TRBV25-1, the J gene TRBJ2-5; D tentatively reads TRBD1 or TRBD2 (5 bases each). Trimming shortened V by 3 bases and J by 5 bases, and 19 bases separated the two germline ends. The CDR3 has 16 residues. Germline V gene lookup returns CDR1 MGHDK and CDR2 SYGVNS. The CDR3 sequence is CASSDTNRGQRETQYF. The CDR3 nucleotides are TGTGCCAGCAGTGACACAAACCGGGGCCAGCGGGAGACCCAGTACTTC.

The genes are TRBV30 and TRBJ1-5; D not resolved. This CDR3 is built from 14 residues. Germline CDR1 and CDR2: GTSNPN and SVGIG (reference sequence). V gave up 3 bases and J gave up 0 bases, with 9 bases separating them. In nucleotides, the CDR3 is TGTGCCTGGAGCTCGACGGATAGCAATCAGCCCCAGCATTTT. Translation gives CAWSSTDSNQPQHF. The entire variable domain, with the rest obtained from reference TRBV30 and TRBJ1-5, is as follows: SQTIHQWPATLVQPVGSPLSLECTVEGTSNPNLYWYRQAAGRGLQLLFYSVGIGQISSEVPQNLSASRPQDRQFILSSKKLLLSDSGFYLCAWSSTDSNQPQHFGDGTRLSIL.